One and the same sample provided the 10 T cell receptor beta chains below, sequenced in a study of CD8 T cells in Susac syndrome. With random hexamers, reverse transcription was performed on about 0.45 to 1 ug of RNA. TCRdb redid the calling of the immunoSEQ multiplex PCR reads with MiXCR, one entry per CDR3 protein. The profile shows approximately 110,000 distinct CDR3 sequences, approximately 95% of them singletons. Sequencing used CD8+ T cells from PBMCs. The receptors originated from a human donor with multiple sclerosis.

The rearrangement joins TRBV30 to TRBJ2-7; D possibly corresponds to TRBD2 (5 bases). Germline CDR1 and CDR2: GTSNPN and SVGIG (reference sequence). The CDR3 sequence is 14 residues long. V shed 0 bases and J shed 5 bases, with 14 bases lying between them. CDR3 protein: CAWSVGRGVDEQYF. The CDR3 DNA reads TGTGCCTGGAGTGTAGGGAGAGGTGTAGACGAGCAGTACTTC.

The rearrangement links TRBV27 to TRBJ2-5; D unclear. Deletions cut 5 bases from V and 4 bases from J, with 8 bases between. Germline V gives CDR1 MNHEY, CDR2 SMNVEV (reference sequence). CDR3 length: 12 residues. CDR3 nucleotide sequence: TGTGCCAGCAGTCCCAACCGAGAGACCCAGTACTTC. Protein: CASSPNRETQYF.

The CDR3 protein is CASSYTGVGYTF. The DNA for the CDR3 is TGTGCCAGCAGTTATACAGGGGTCGGCTACACCTTC. This chain uses TRBV6-5 with TRBJ1-2, with 7 nucleotides matching TRBD1. The CDR3 length is 12 residues. Losses at the gene ends were 3 bases for V and 8 bases for J; bases not matched to a gene: 3. The germline gives CDR1 MNHEY, CDR2 SVGAGI.

The chain uses TRBV27 and TRBJ2-7; the match to TRBD1 covers 9 bases. V was pared by 6 bases and J by 2 bases, with 5 bases of the junction left unmatched. Germline CDR1 and CDR2: MNHEY and SMNVEV (reference sequence). CDR3 length: 14 residues. CDR3: CASRGTGWPYEQYF. CDR3 DNA: TGTGCCAGCAGAGGGACAGGGTGGCCCTACGAGCAGTACTTC.

This rearrangement joins TRBV19 to TRBJ1-2; D is undetermined. With 7 bases removed from V and 4 bases from J, the gap between germline ends came to 19 bases. The germline gives CDR1 LNHDA, CDR2 SQIVND (reference sequence). CDR3 length equals 15 residues. The CDR3 protein is CASIGYTGNRYGYTF. As DNA, the CDR3 is TGTGCCAGTATCGGTTACACGGGTAATCGCTATGGCTACACCTTC.

DNA of the CDR3: TGTGCCACCAGTAACGGCAGGGGGAGCTCCTACGAGCAGTACTTC. It translates to CATSNGRGSSYEQYF. The V gene is TRBV24-1, the J gene TRBJ2-7, with 7 nucleotides matching TRBD1. The length of the CDR3 is 15 residues. The ends lost 6 bases at V and 0 bases at J; junction bases unmatched: 7. The germline gives CDR1 KGHDR, CDR2 SFDVKD.

V gene TRBV6-1 combines with J gene TRBJ1-6, with TRBD1 matching over 7 bases. The germline CDR1 and CDR2 sequences are MNHNS and SASEGT. The CDR3 loop spans 16 amino acids. V dropped 1 base and J dropped 9; count of bases not matched to a gene: 9. CDR3 loop: CASSEGLGGRGSPLHF. The CDR3 DNA follows: TGTGCCAGCAGTGAAGGGCTAGGGGGCCGCGGTTCACCCCTCCACTTT.

V usage is TRBV25-1 and J usage is TRBJ1-2; 10 bases agree with TRBD1. Germline V gene lookup returns CDR1 MGHDK and CDR2 SYGVNS. The trim removed 3 bases at V and 6 bases at J, leaving 13 bases unmatched. This CDR3 region has 17 residues. The CDR3 sequence is CASSDPFDRGRSNGYTF. CDR3 nucleotide sequence: TGTGCCAGCAGTGACCCCTTCGACAGGGGGCGAAGTAATGGCTACACCTTC.

The rearrangement uses TRBV7-9 and TRBJ2-1; 13 bases are shared with TRBD2. This CDR3 is 13 amino acids long. V shed 5 bases, J shed 13 bases, and the junction held 5 bases outside the gene matches. Germline CDR1 reads SEHNR; CDR2 reads FQNEAQ (reference sequence). The CDR3 loop is CASSITSGRDQFF. The CDR3 coding sequence is TGTGCCAGCAGCATCACTAGCGGGAGGGATCAGTTCTTC.

The gene calls are TRBV23-1 and TRBJ2-7; D ambiguous. TRBV23-1 is marked as an open reading frame, function uncertain. The CDR3 sequence is 15 residues long. V gave up 3 bases and J gave up 0 bases, with 12 bases separating them. DNA of the CDR3: TGCGCCAGCAGTCAGGCGGCACGGAGCTCCTACGAGCAGTACGTC. Amino acid sequence: CASSQAARSSYEQYV.